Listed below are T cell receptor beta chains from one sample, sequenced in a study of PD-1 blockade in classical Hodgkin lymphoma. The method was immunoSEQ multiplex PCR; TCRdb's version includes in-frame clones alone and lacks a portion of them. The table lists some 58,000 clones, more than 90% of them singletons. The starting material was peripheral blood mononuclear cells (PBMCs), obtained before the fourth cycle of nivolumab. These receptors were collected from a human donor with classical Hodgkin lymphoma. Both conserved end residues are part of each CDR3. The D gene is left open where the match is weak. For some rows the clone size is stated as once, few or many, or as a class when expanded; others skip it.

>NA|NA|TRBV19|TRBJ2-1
CASGRARAVDEQFF
TGTGCCAGTGGCCGGGCCCGGGCAGTGGATGAGCAGTTCTTC
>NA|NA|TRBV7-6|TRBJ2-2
CASSLVVHGELFF
TGTGCCAGCAGCTTAGTAGTTCACGGGGAGCTGTTTTTT
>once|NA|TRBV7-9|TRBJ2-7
CASSPGRGAGQYF
TGTGCCAGCAGCCCCGGACGTGGGGCCGGGCAGTACTTC
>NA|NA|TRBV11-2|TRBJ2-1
CASSSVRDTTYNEQFF
TGTGCCAGCAGCTCGGTCCGGGACACGACCTACAATGAGCAGTTCTTC
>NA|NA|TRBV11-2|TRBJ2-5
CASSSDEQETQYF
TGTGCCAGCAGCTCGGACGAACAAGAGACCCAGTACTTC
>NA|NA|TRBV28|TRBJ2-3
CASSPLRGGTQYF
TGTGCCAGCAGCCCCCTTCGTGGGGGTACGCAGTATTTT
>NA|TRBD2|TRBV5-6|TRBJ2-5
CASSPRTSGGPVETQYF
TGTGCCAGCAGCCCCAGGACTAGCGGGGGGCCTGTGGAGACCCAGTACTTC
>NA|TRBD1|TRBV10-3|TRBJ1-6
CAIRRQGKSPLHF
TGTGCCATCAGAAGACAGGGGAAATCACCCCTCCACTTT
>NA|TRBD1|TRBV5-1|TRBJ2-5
CASSPWTGKETQYF
TGCGCCAGCAGCCCATGGACAGGGAAAGAGACCCAGTACTTC
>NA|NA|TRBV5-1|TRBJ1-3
CASSLDSISGNTIYF
TGCGCCAGCAGCTTGGACAGCATCTCTGGAAACACCATATATTTT
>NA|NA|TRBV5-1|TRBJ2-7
CASSSSRGSYEQYF
TGCGCCAGCAGCTCGTCCAGGGGTTCCTACGAGCAGTACTTC
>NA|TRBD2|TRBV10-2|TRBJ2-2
CASRAPGGGGEGELFF
TGCGCCAGCAGAGCCCCCGGGGGGGGCGGGGAAGGGGAGCTGTTTTTT
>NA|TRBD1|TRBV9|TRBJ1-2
CASSPGLPGQGGGYTF
TGTGCCAGCAGCCCTGGCTTACCGGGACAGGGAGGGGGCTACACCTTC
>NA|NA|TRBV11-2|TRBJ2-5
CASSLLETQYF
TGTGCCAGCAGCCTTCTGGAGACCCAGTACTTC
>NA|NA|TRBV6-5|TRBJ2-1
CASSYEGGGAYNEQFF
TGTGCCAGCAGTTACGAGGGTGGGGGGGCATACAATGAGCAGTTCTTC
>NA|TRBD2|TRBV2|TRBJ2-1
CASSPRLAGAAYNEQFF
TGTGCCAGCAGTCCCCGACTAGCGGGAGCAGCCTACAATGAGCAGTTCTTC
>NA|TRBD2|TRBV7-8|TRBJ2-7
CASSPGGDYEQYF
TGTGCCAGCAGCCCCGGGGGGGACTACGAGCAGTACTTC
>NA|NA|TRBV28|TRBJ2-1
CASSLWDEQFF
TGTGCCAGCAGTTTATGGGATGAGCAGTTCTTC
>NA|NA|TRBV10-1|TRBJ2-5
CASSGDGKLLKETQYF
TGCGCCAGCAGTGGGGACGGAAAGCTTCTAAAAGAGACCCAGTACTTC
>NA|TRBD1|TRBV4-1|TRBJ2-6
CASSPWTGGSGANVLTF
TGCGCCAGCAGCCCTTGGACAGGGGGCTCCGGGGCCAACGTCCTGACTTTC
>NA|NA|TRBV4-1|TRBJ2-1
CASSHGSSGARYNEQFF
TGCGCCAGCAGCCATGGGTCTTCGGGAGCCCGCTACAATGAGCAGTTCTTC
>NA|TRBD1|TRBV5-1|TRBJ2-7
CASSVGQGDAFYEQYF
TGCGCCAGCAGCGTTGGACAGGGGGACGCGTTCTACGAGCAGTACTTC
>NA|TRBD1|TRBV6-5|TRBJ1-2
CASSLTGVYGYTF
TGTGCCAGCAGTTTAACAGGGGTCTATGGCTACACCTTC
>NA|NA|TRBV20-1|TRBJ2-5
CSARGETQYF
TGCAGTGCTAGAGGGGAGACCCAGTACTTC
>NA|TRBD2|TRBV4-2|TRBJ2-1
CASSQDRGGANEQFF
TGTGCCAGCAGCCAAGATCGCGGGGGGGCCAATGAGCAGTTCTTC
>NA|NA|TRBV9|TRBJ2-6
CASSVEVSLSGANVLTF
TGTGCCAGCAGCGTAGAGGTTTCCCTCTCTGGGGCCAACGTCCTGACTTTC
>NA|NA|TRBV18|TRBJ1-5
CASSPTTETRNQPQHF
TGTGCCAGCTCACCTACGACCGAGACCCGCAATCAGCCCCAGCATTTT
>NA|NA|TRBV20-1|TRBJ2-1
CSASGRQEQFF
TGCAGTGCTAGTGGACGCCAAGAGCAGTTCTTC
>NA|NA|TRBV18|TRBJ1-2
CASSPRRGRDGYTF
TGTGCCAGCTCACCACGGAGGGGTCGGGATGGCTACACCTTC
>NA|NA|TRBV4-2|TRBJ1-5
CASSQVRQIDQPQHF
TGTGCCAGCAGCCAAGTGCGGCAGATCGATCAGCCCCAGCATTTT
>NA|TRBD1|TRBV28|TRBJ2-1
CASSPPGQGYNEQFF
TGTGCCAGCAGTCCCCCCGGACAGGGTTACAATGAGCAGTTCTTC
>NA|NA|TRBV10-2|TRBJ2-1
CASKSNEQFF
TGCGCCAGCAAGTCCAATGAGCAGTTCTTC
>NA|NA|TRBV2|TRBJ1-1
CASSETTVEAFF
TGTGCCAGCAGTGAAACGACAGTTGAAGCTTTCTTT
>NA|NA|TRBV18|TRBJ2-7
CASSPQGSYEQYF
TGTGCCAGCTCACCACAGGGCTCCTACGAGCAGTACTTC
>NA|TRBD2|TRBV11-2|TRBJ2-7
CASSLDLRGGRGYEQYF
TGTGCCAGCAGCTTAGATCTGAGGGGCGGGAGGGGGTACGAGCAGTACTTC
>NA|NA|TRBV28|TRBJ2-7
CASSLKLGSVAYEQYF
TGTGCCAGCAGTTTGAAGCTTGGCTCAGTCGCCTACGAGCAGTACTTC
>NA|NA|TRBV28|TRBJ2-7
CASSLRPSYEQYF
TGTGCCAGCAGTCTAAGACCATCCTACGAGCAGTACTTC
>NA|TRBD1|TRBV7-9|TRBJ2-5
CASSSDPGGQETQYF
TGTGCCAGCAGCTCTGACCCAGGGGGACAAGAGACCCAGTACTTC
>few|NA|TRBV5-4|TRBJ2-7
CASSLGGIATYEQYF
TGTGCCAGCAGCTTGGGCGGCATTGCGACCTACGAGCAGTACTTC
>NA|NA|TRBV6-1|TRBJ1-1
CASSKYGTGAFF
TGTGCCAGCAGTAAGTACGGAACGGGAGCTTTCTTT
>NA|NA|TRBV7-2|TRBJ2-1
CASSFGIQAFHVLGQFF
TGTGCCAGCAGCTTCGGCATACAGGCCTTCCACGTACTGGGGCAGTTCTTC
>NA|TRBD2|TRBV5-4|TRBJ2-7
CASSLGLAEDYEQYF
TGTGCCAGCAGCCTTGGACTAGCGGAAGATTACGAGCAGTACTTC
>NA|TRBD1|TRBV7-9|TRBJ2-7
CASSLGGQGLQYF
TGTGCCAGCAGCTTAGGAGGACAGGGACTGCAGTACTTC
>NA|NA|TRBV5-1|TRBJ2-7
CASSLEVSLSSYEQYF
TGCGCCAGCAGCTTGGAGGTCAGCTTAAGCTCCTACGAGCAGTACTTC
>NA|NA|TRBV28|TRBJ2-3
CASPPVATYTDTQYF
TGTGCCAGCCCCCCGGTAGCTACCTACACAGATACGCAGTATTTT